The 19 T cell receptor beta chains reported below all come from one sample, sequenced in a study of T cell repertoires in cytomegalovirus infection (dated by TCRdb to between 2017 and 2020). Sequencing instrument: Illumina HiSeq 1500. In TCRdb, the public reads were trimmed at Q25 with fastp and aligned with MiXCR, with productive beta chains retained. Entries are consolidated by CDR3 protein sequence, retaining the most common genes and DNA. The sample table contains 350,000 to 450,000 distinct CDR3 sequences; only one count was recorded for roughly 18% of them. Roughly 9% of the sample is held by the ten biggest clonotypes. The sequenced sample was PBMCs. Source of these receptors: a human donor in good health (CMV status not recorded). Some clones in this sample may be carry-over from other donors' samples.

This clonotype was observed a handful of times. This chain links TRBV18 with TRBJ1-2, with D hard to call. Trimming left V 6 bases short and J 0 bases short, with 11 bases between. CDR1 and CDR2 (germline): KGHSH, LQKENI. The CDR3 extends over 14 amino acids. CDR3 amino acids: CASSTRGANYGYTF. The CDR3 nucleotides are TGTGCCAGCTCCACCCGAGGAGCTAACTATGGCTACACCTTC.

This clonotype was detected ten times or more. V is TRBV20-1 and J is TRBJ1-6; D remains ambiguous. The germline V gene encodes CDR1 DFQATT and CDR2 SNEGSKA (reference sequence). The CDR3 spans 13 residues. V dropped 5 bases and J dropped 7 bases, with 12 bases sitting between them. The CDR3 coding sequence is TGCAGTGCTGGAATAGGCCGAAATTCACCCCTCCACTTT. Residues: CSAGIGRNSPLHF.

This clonotype was seen ten or more times. The chain uses TRBV2 and TRBJ2-1; 8 bases match TRBD1. The CDR3 length is 16 residues. Germline V gene lookup returns CDR1 SNHLY and CDR2 FYNNEI. The ends lost 0 bases at V and 3 bases at J; junction bases unmatched: 4. DNA of the CDR3: TGTGCCAGCAGTGAAGCAAACAGGGGGTACTACAATGAGCAGTTCTTC. Protein: CASSEANRGYYNEQFF.

The chain combines TRBV12-3 or TRBV12-4 with TRBJ2-7, with 8 nucleotides matching TRBD1. J was trimmed by 6 bases and V by 3 bases; bases with no gene match: 4. The CDR3 has 13 amino acids. Here the CDR3 DNA reads TGTGCCAGCAGTTTGGGACAGGCCCTCGAGCAGTACTTC. Residues: CASSLGQALEQYF.

The rearrangement uses TRBV24-1 and TRBJ2-1, with D tentatively TRBD1 (5 bases). Germline V gives CDR1 KGHDR, CDR2 SFDVKD. The V gene lost 3 bases and the J gene lost 5 bases, with 7 bases spanning the gap. The CDR3 runs to 13 residues. The DNA for the CDR3 is TGTGCCACCAGTGATCCAGGGAACAATGAGCAGTTCTTC. Residues: CATSDPGNNEQFF.

This clonotype was recorded at least ten times. V and J are TRBV12-3 or TRBV12-4 and TRBJ1-4, with a possible D match to TRBD1 (5 bases). The CDR3 extends over 13 amino acids. Trimming pared 5 bases from V and 8 bases from J, leaving 12 bases between. The CDR3 sequence: CASSARVREKLFF. The CDR3 coding sequence is TGTGCCAGCAGTGCCAGGGTTAGGGAAAAACTGTTTTTT.

This clonotype has just one count. The chain joins TRBV6-2 or TRBV6-3 to TRBJ2-3; D is perhaps TRBD2 (6 bases). The V and J ends lost 5 bases and 1 base respectively, with 16 bases between them. CDR1 is MNHEY and CDR2 is SVGEGT in the germline V gene. There are 16 residues in the CDR3. The DNA for the CDR3 is TGTGCCAGCAGTCCCCTTGGGCGGGACCGCACAGATACGCAGTATTTT. This codes for CASSPLGRDRTDTQYF.

The chain carries TRBV20-1 and TRBJ2-4; 7 positions agree with TRBD2. V gave up 3 bases and J gave up 8 bases; unmatched junction bases: 7. The CDR3 is 13 residues long. The germline CDR1 and CDR2 sequences are DFQATT and SNEGSKA (reference sequence). CDR3: CSASTGGVDIQYF. CDR3 nucleotides: TGCAGTGCTAGTACTGGGGGGGTGGACATTCAGTACTTC.

This clonotype came up a few times. The chain links TRBV28 to TRBJ1-5; tentative D call: TRBD1 (5 bases). Germline V gene sequence: CDR1 MDHEN, CDR2 SYDVKM. The CDR3 is 15 amino acids. Trimming cost V 5 bases and J 6 bases, with 17 bases left between them. The CDR3 spells CASSPQGPRAQPQHF. CDR3 DNA: TGTGCCAGCAGTCCCCAGGGACCGAGGGCTCAGCCCCAGCATTTT.

This clonotype appeared many times. The chain joins TRBV7-2 to TRBJ2-1; D is possibly TRBD2 (6 bases). The CDR3 loop spans 16 amino acids. The V end lost 5 bases, the J end lost 0 bases, and 14 bases lay between the germline ends. Per the germline V gene, CDR1 is SGHTA and CDR2 is FQGNSA. CDR3 sequence reads: CASSPRLGDSYNEQFF. The CDR3 nucleotides read TGTGCCAGCAGCCCTAGACTAGGAGACTCCTACAATGAGCAGTTCTTC.

This clonotype was seen a handful of times. The chain combines TRBV7-2 with TRBJ1-2; 9 bases are shared with TRBD1. Germline CDR1 SGHTA, CDR2 FQGNSA. The ends lost 3 bases at V and 2 bases at J; junction bases unmatched: 4. CDR3 length: 15 residues. CDR3 amino acids: CASSLYGTGNYGYTF. DNA for the CDR3: TGTGCCAGCAGCTTGTACGGGACAGGGAACTATGGCTACACCTTC.

The chain combines TRBV7-4 with TRBJ2-2, with unresolved D. The CDR3 has 17 residues. Germline values: CDR1 SGHVT, CDR2 SQSDAQ. V shed 4 bases and J shed 2 bases, with 17 bases lying between them. The CDR3 coding sequence is TGTGCCAGCAGCTCAGCAAGCTCAGATCGTAACACCGGGGAGCTGTTTTTT. Its protein is CASSSASSDRNTGELFF.

Only one count was recorded for this clonotype. V usage is TRBV6-2 or TRBV6-3 and J usage is TRBJ2-1, with 10 bases lining up with TRBD2. Germline trimming cut 0 bases from V and 0 bases from J; bases unmatched to any gene: 5. The CDR3 is made up of 18 amino acids. Germline lookup yields CDR1 MNHEY and CDR2 SVGEGT. This CDR3 is CASSYSLLAGFSYNEQFF. The CDR3 DNA reads TGTGCCAGCAGTTACTCATTACTAGCGGGGTTCTCCTACAATGAGCAGTTCTTC.

The chain is built from TRBV6-6 and TRBJ2-5; TRBD2 agrees at 10 bases. The junction had 4 bases not matched to a gene; V was cut back by 0 bases and J by 0 bases. Germline CDR1 MNHNY, CDR2 SVGAGI (reference sequence). The CDR3 contains 17 residues. The CDR3, as DNA: TGTGCCAGCAGTTACTCGAGGACTAGCGGTTACCAAGAGACCCAGTACTTC. Protein sequence: CASSYSRTSGYQETQYF.

Many counts were recorded for this clonotype. This chain uses TRBV7-6 with TRBJ2-1; weak D call: TRBD2 (7 bases). CDR3 length: 18 amino acids. CDR1 and CDR2 (germline): SGHVS, FNYEAQ. V lost 0 bases to trimming and J lost 2 bases, with 17 bases between them. Here the CDR3 DNA reads TGTGCCAGCAGCTTAGCGGGGGGGCAACCGTCCCCCTACAATGAGCAGTTCTTC. It translates to CASSLAGGQPSPYNEQFF. The full variable domain, with the rest looked up from reference TRBV7-6 and TRBJ2-1, is GAGVSQSPRYKVTKRGQDVALRCDPISGHVSLYWYRQALGQGPEFLTYFNYEAQQDKSGLPNDRFSAERPEGSISTLTIQRTEQRDSAMYRCASSLAGGQPSPYNEQFFGPGTRLTVL.

The rearrangement links TRBV12-3 or TRBV12-4 to TRBJ2-3; possible D gene TRBD2, 6 bases. The CDR3 is 13 residues long. V was shortened by 7 bases and J by 3 bases, with 11 bases between the two germline ends. DNA for the CDR3: TGTGCCAGCAACCGGGACTTTACAGATACGCAGTATTTT. The encoded protein is CASNRDFTDTQYF.

The V and J genes are TRBV7-8 and TRBJ2-5; 8 nucleotides line up with TRBD1. V dropped 4 bases and J dropped 2; count of bases not matched to a gene: 3. CDR1 SGHVS and CDR2 FQNEAQ come from the germline V gene. The CDR3 extends over 14 amino acids. The CDR3 sequence: CASSYWDRQETQYF. The DNA of the CDR3 is TGTGCCAGCAGCTACTGGGACAGGCAAGAGACCCAGTACTTC.

CDR3 residues: CASREDRDHGYTF. The CDR3 nucleotides read TGTGCCAGCAGGGAGGACAGGGACCATGGCTACACCTTC. The chain combines TRBV2 with TRBJ1-2, with TRBD1 matching over 8 bases. The length of the CDR3 is 13 residues. From germline, CDR1 is SNHLY and CDR2 FYNNEI. J was trimmed by 6 bases and V by 6 bases; bases with no gene match: 6.

There are many counts of this clonotype. The chain combines TRBV12-3 or TRBV12-4 with TRBJ1-3; D is possibly TRBD1 (5 bases). The CDR3 runs 17 residues. V lost 8 bases and J 0 bases, leaving 20 bases between the germline ends. CDR3 sequence: CASSPGTFYSSGNTIYF. The CDR3 DNA reads as TGTGCCAGCTCACCGGGGACCTTCTATAGCTCTGGAAACACCATATATTTT.